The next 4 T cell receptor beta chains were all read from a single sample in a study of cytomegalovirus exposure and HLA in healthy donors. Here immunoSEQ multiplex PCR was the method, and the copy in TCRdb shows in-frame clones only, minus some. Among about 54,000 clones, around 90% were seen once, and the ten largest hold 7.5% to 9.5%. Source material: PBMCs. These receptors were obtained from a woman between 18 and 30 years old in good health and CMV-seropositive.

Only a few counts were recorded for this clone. The CDR3 protein is CAWSQDRGHQPQHF. In nucleotides, the CDR3 is TGTGCCTGGAGCCAGGACAGGGGGCATCAGCCCCAGCATTTT. The genes are TRBV30 and TRBJ1-5; TRBD1 agrees at 11 bases. This CDR3 comprises 14 residues. The J segment lost 5 bases and the V segment lost 3 bases, leaving 3 bases of the junction unmatched. Germline V gives CDR1 GTSNPN, CDR2 SVGIG (reference sequence).

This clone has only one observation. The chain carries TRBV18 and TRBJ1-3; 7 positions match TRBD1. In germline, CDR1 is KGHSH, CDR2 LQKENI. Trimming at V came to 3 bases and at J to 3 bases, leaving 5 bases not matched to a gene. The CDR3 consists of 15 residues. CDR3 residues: CASSPGRGDGNTIYF. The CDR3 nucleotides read TGTGCCAGCTCACCCGGCAGGGGGGATGGAAACACCATATATTTT.

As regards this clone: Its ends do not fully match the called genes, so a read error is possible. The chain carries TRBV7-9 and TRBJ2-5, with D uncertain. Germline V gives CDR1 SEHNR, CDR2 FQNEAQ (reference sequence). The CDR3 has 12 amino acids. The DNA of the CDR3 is TGTGCCAGCAGCTTATTGGCCTCGCTTGTGGACTTC. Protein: CASSLLASLVDF.

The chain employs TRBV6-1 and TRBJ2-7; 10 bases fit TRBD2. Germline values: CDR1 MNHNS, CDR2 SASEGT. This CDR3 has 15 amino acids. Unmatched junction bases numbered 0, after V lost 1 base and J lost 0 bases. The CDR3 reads CASSEGTSGSYEQYF. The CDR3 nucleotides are TGTGCCAGCAGTGAAGGGACTAGCGGCTCCTACGAGCAGTACTTC.